Each of the 32 T cell receptor beta chains below was sequenced from the same sample in a study of blood T cell repertoires in COVID-19. Only in-frame clones appear in the TCRdb table, and some are missing; sequencing was by immunoSEQ multiplex PCR. The table includes fewer than 650,000 clones, 70% to 90% detected once. Sequenced material: peripheral blood. The receptors were sampled from a woman aged 45 to 65 with COVID-19, enrolled during active disease.

The CDR3 loop is CASSLGQGASGYTF. DNA of the CDR3: TGTGCCAGCAGCTTGGGACAGGGGGCCAGTGGCTACACCTTC. This sequence joins TRBV5-6 and TRBJ1-2; TRBD1 matches at 10 bases. Per the germline V gene, CDR1 is SGHDT and CDR2 is YYEEEE. V was pared by 0 bases and J by 7 bases, with 3 bases of the junction left unmatched. This CDR3 has 14 amino acids.

The chain has TRBV19 and TRBJ1-2; D perhaps matches TRBD1 (5 bases). The CDR3 is 15 residues long. Germline values: CDR1 LNHDA, CDR2 SQIVND (reference sequence). V was trimmed by 7 bases and J by 4 bases, leaving 19 bases between them. CDR3 sequence reads: CASTYRGIGLYGYTF. The CDR3 DNA is TGTGCCAGTACTTACCGGGGGATCGGCCTCTATGGCTACACCTTC.

This chain connects TRBV10-3 to TRBJ1-3, with unresolved D. The length of the CDR3 is 12 residues. The germline V and J ends were trimmed by 10 bases and 1 base, with 8 bases remaining between them. Germline lookup yields CDR1 ENHRY and CDR2 SYGVKD. CDR3 loop: CATTQSGNTIYF. CDR3 in DNA: TGTGCCACCACCCAGTCTGGAAACACCATATATTTT.

J is TRBJ2-2 and V is TRBV6-6; 7 nucleotides align to TRBD2. V was pared by 4 bases and J by 1 base, with 0 bases of the junction left unmatched. CDR3 length: 14 amino acids. The germline gives CDR1 MNHNY, CDR2 SVGAGI (reference sequence). The CDR3 DNA sequence: TGTGCCAGCAGTTCTAGCGGGAACACCGGGGAGCTGTTTTTT. Translated: CASSSSGNTGELFF.

This clone was recorded once. The chain combines TRBV4-1 with TRBJ1-4; 9 nucleotides match TRBD1. Trimming took 2 bases from V and 7 from J; bases not matched to a gene: 5. The CDR3 consists of 15 residues. Germline CDR1 is MGHRA and CDR2 is YSYEKL. CDR3 region: CASSQHRGPGEKLFF. For the CDR3, the DNA is TGCGCCAGCAGCCAACACAGGGGGCCGGGTGAAAAACTGTTTTTT.

The rearrangement uses TRBV2 and TRBJ1-1; D ambiguous. The CDR3 has 12 amino acids. Germline assignment: CDR1 SNHLY and CDR2 FYNNEI. V lost 5 bases to trimming and J lost 3 bases, with 7 bases between them. The CDR3 is CASSRLYTEAFF. The CDR3 DNA reads as TGTGCCAGCAGTCGACTATACACTGAAGCTTTCTTT. Supplemented by reference TRBV2 and TRBJ1-1, the full variable domain reads EPEVTQTPSHQVTQMGQEVILRCVPISNHLYFYWYRQILGQKVEFLVSFYNNEISEKSEIFDDQFSVERPDGSNFTLKIRSTKLEDSAMYFCASSRLYTEAFFGQGTRLTVV.

The chain links TRBV28 to TRBJ2-7; D remains ambiguous. V gave up 7 bases and J gave up 1 base, with 11 bases separating them. The CDR3 loop spans 13 amino acids. Germline lookup yields CDR1 MDHEN and CDR2 SYDVKM. The CDR3 DNA sequence: TGTGCCAGCACCCTAGTGGCGTCCTACGAGCAGTACTTC. It specifies CASTLVASYEQYF.

The rearrangement links TRBV28 to TRBJ2-3, with 7 bases fitting TRBD1. CDR1 and CDR2 (germline): MDHEN, SYDVKM. CDR3 length: 14 amino acids. The J segment lost 2 bases and the V segment lost 5 bases, leaving 4 bases of the junction unmatched. CDR3 region: CASSDRVPTDTQYF. Written as DNA, the CDR3 is TGTGCCAGCAGTGACAGGGTCCCCACAGATACGCAGTATTTT.

The rearrangement joins TRBV6-5 to TRBJ2-7; TRBD1 agrees at 7 bases. V was pared by 4 bases and J by 3 bases, with 6 bases of the junction left unmatched. This CDR3 is 14 amino acids long. CDR1 MNHEY and CDR2 SVGAGI come from the germline V gene. The CDR3 DNA reads as TGTGCCAGCAGTTTGACAGGGCCAGGCTACGAGCAGTACTTC. The encoded protein is CASSLTGPGYEQYF.

This chain joins TRBV21-1 and TRBJ2-3; the D call TRBD2 from the table was never checked on the DNA. TRBV21-1 is shown as a pseudogene. CDR3 size: 14 residues. CDR3 protein: CASSRGNRGDTQYF. CDR3 DNA sequence: TGTGCCAGCAGCCGGGGGAATCGCGGGGATACGCAGTATTTT.

The J gene is TRBJ2-3, the V gene TRBV10-2; 12 positions agree with TRBD2. The ends lost 3 bases at V and 1 base at J; junction bases unmatched: 2. The CDR3 extends over 16 amino acids. Per the germline V gene, CDR1 is WSHSY and CDR2 is SAAADI. The DNA of the CDR3 is TGCGCCAGCAGTGAAGCTAGCGGGGGGGGCACAGATACGCAGTATTTT. This translates into CASSEASGGGTDTQYF.

The genes are TRBV19 and TRBJ2-3; D is possibly TRBD2 (5 bases). The germline V and J ends were trimmed by 5 bases and 5 bases, with 11 bases remaining between them. Germline loops: CDR1 LNHDA, CDR2 SQIVND (reference sequence). This CDR3 comprises 13 residues. The CDR3 bases are TGTGCCAGTAGTCAGGTGAGGGAAGATACGCAGTATTTT. This gives the protein CASSQVREDTQYF.

The chain has TRBV5-6 and TRBJ2-7; 8 bases agree with TRBD1. Germline CDR1 reads SGHDT; CDR2 reads YYEEEE. The CDR3 covers 13 residues. The trim removed 2 bases at V and 6 bases at J, leaving 4 bases unmatched. CDR3 loop: CASSFQGASEQYF. DNA of the CDR3: TGTGCCAGCAGCTTTCAGGGGGCGTCCGAGCAGTACTTC.

J is TRBJ2-2 and V is TRBV9, with 8 bases lining up with TRBD1. The CDR3 is made up of 16 amino acids. V lost 0 bases to trimming and J lost 7 bases; unmatched junction nucleotides: 8. Germline V gene lookup returns CDR1 SGDLS and CDR2 YYNGEE. CDR3 region: CASSVGGRGLIGELFF. In DNA form, the CDR3 reads TGTGCCAGCAGCGTAGGTGGCAGGGGGCTTATCGGGGAGCTGTTTTTT.

The V call is TRBV6-1, the J call TRBJ2-7; D call uncertain. Trimming took off 0 bases at V and 3 bases at J, with 6 bases between the two ends. The CDR3 is 13 amino acids. The V gene's germline CDR1 is MNHNS and CDR2 SASEGT. As DNA, the CDR3 is TGTGCCAGCAGTGAAGCGAGTTTCTACGAGCAGTACTTC. Its translation is CASSEASFYEQYF.

This sequence joins TRBV7-9 and TRBJ2-7, with 12 bases that match TRBD2. This CDR3 region has 14 residues. Trimming took 5 bases from V and 5 from J; bases not matched to a gene: 4. CDR1 SEHNR and CDR2 FQNEAQ come from the germline V gene (reference sequence). CDR3 residues: CASSHASGGDEQYF. In DNA form, the CDR3 reads TGTGCCAGCAGCCATGCTAGCGGGGGGGACGAGCAGTACTTC.

This chain connects TRBV2 to TRBJ2-7; a possible D gene is TRBD1 (6 bases). V lost 5 bases to trimming and J lost 4 bases, with 21 bases between them. Per germline, CDR1 SNHLY and CDR2 FYNNEI. The CDR3 covers 16 residues. The CDR3 here is CASSPTGPGGQYEQYF. Written as DNA, the CDR3 is TGTGCCAGCAGTCCCACAGGGCCTGGGGGCCAATACGAGCAGTACTTC.

The V and J genes are TRBV10-1 and TRBJ1-5; 10 bases fit TRBD1. This CDR3 region has 21 residues. The J segment lost 1 base and the V segment lost 0 bases, leaving 15 bases of the junction unmatched. Germline V gives CDR1 WNHNN, CDR2 SYGVQD (reference sequence). The chain's CDR3 is CASSESHPDRGAQMSNQPQHF. DNA for the CDR3: TGCGCCAGCAGTGAGTCCCACCCGGACAGGGGGGCCCAAATGAGCAATCAGCCCCAGCATTTT.

The V call is TRBV5-1, the J call TRBJ2-7; TRBD1 matches at 11 bases. The CDR3 consists of 15 residues. CDR1 SGHRS and CDR2 YFSETQ come from the germline V gene. The junction had 8 bases not matched to a gene; V was cut back by 4 bases and J by 5 bases. The CDR3 sequence is CASSTEGQGGNEQYF. In nucleotides, the CDR3 is TGCGCCAGCAGCACCGAGGGACAGGGGGGAAACGAGCAGTACTTC.

The chain is built from TRBV27 and TRBJ2-5; 8 nucleotides align to TRBD1. The CDR3 runs 16 residues. With 2 bases clipped from V and 3 bases from J, the junction kept 8 bases outside the gene matches. CDR1 and CDR2 (germline): MNHEY, SMNVEV (reference sequence). CDR3 sequence: CASSLRTGIGKETQYF. Here the CDR3 DNA reads TGTGCCAGCAGTTTAAGGACAGGGATCGGGAAAGAGACCCAGTACTTC.

The chain has TRBV3-1 (or the pseudogene TRBV3-2) and TRBJ1-2; 8 nucleotides line up with TRBD1. Germline CDR1 LGHDT, CDR2 YNNKEL (reference sequence). V was pared by 4 bases and J by 6 bases, with 7 bases of the junction left unmatched. This CDR3 contains 14 residues. The CDR3 spells CASSPGGQGDGYTF. In DNA, the CDR3 is TGTGCCAGCAGCCCAGGCGGACAGGGTGATGGCTACACCTTC.

The table lists this clone with a few counts. V is TRBV6-1 and J is TRBJ1-1; D gene ambiguous. The CDR3 runs 13 residues. Per germline, CDR1 MNHNS and CDR2 SASEGT. Trimming cost V 3 bases and J 4 bases, with 9 bases left between them. The CDR3 coding sequence is TGTGCCAGCAGTGACCCTGGAGGCACTGAAGCTTTCTTT. It encodes CASSDPGGTEAFF.

V is TRBV29-1 and J is TRBJ2-7; TRBD2 matches 11 bases. CDR1 SQVTM and CDR2 ANQGSEA come from the germline V gene. CDR3 length: 13 residues. V trimming: 6 bases; J trimming: 0 bases; junction bases outside the gene matches: 1. CDR3 loop: CSVTSGVSYEQYF. CDR3 nucleotide sequence: TGCAGCGTGACTAGCGGGGTCTCCTACGAGCAGTACTTC.

The chain combines TRBV29-1 with TRBJ1-2; D is undetermined. Germline assignment: CDR1 SQVTM and CDR2 ANQGSEA. V lost 7 bases and J lost 0, with 12 bases in between. The CDR3 has 13 residues. The DNA of the CDR3 is TGCAGCGCCACAGTGAACACTAACTATGGCTACACCTTC. Translating gives CSATVNTNYGYTF.

This clone was seen only a few times. CDR3 sequence reads: CASSSRGRDEKLFF. CDR3 sequence (DNA): TGTGCCAGTAGTTCCAGGGGGCGGGATGAAAAACTGTTTTTT. V is TRBV19 and J is TRBJ1-4; 8 nucleotides line up with TRBD1. The CDR3 is 14 amino acids. The germline V gene encodes CDR1 LNHDA and CDR2 SQIVND (reference sequence). V shed 5 bases, J shed 6 bases, and the junction held 5 bases outside the gene matches. Looking up the rest from reference TRBV19 and TRBJ1-4 gives the full variable domain: DGGITQSPKYLFRKEGQNVTLSCEQNLNHDAMYWYRQDPGQGLRLIYYSQIVNDFQKGDIAEGYSVSREKKESFPLTVTSAQKNPTAFYLCASSSRGRDEKLFFGSGTQLSVL.

This clone was found once. The chain recombines TRBV30 with TRBJ2-2; a weak D match, TRBD2 (6 bases). Germline V gives CDR1 GTSNPN, CDR2 SVGIG (reference sequence). CDR3 length: 13 residues. The V and J ends lost 3 bases and 4 bases respectively, with 9 bases between them. This CDR3 reads CAWRGGFTGELFF. Written as DNA, the CDR3 is TGTGCCTGGAGGGGAGGTTTCACCGGGGAGCTGTTTTTT.

This chain joins TRBV4-1 and TRBJ1-6; 9 bases are shared with TRBD1. With V trimmed by 4 bases and J by 5 bases, 3 bases remained unmatched. This CDR3 is 15 amino acids long. Germline CDR1 and CDR2: MGHRA and YSYEKL. CDR3 in amino acids: CASSRDRVNNSPLHF. The CDR3 DNA is TGCGCCAGCAGCCGGGACAGGGTGAATAATTCACCCCTCCACTTT.

This chain connects TRBV5-1 to TRBJ1-2; 10 bases are shared with TRBD1. This CDR3 is built from 14 residues. Germline V gene data show CDR1 as SGHRS and CDR2 as YFSETQ. V lost 0 bases and J lost 10; bases outside the gene matches: 6. This CDR3 reads CASSLDPGQGIYTF. In nucleotides, the CDR3 is TGCGCCAGCAGCTTGGATCCGGGACAGGGGATCTACACCTTC.

V gene TRBV7-2 combines with J gene TRBJ1-5; the D is unclear. V was trimmed by 0 bases and J by 7 bases, leaving 7 bases between them. The germline V gene has CDR1 SGHTA and CDR2 FQGNSA. The CDR3 totals 13 residues. The CDR3 bases are TGTGCCAGCAGCTTAGCTTCGGGGCAGCCCCAGCATTTT. Translated: CASSLASGQPQHF.

This sequence joins TRBV30 and TRBJ2-1; D might be TRBD2 (6 bases). Trimming left V 5 bases short and J 4 bases short, with 12 bases between. CDR1 and CDR2 from the germline V gene are GTSNPN and SVGIG (reference sequence). The CDR3 contains 13 residues. The CDR3 here is CAWVEGRYNEQFF. DNA of the CDR3: TGTGCCTGGGTGGAGGGGCGGTACAATGAGCAGTTCTTC.

On this clone: Different DNA sequences within this sample yield the same CDR3. This rearrangement joins TRBV6-5 to TRBJ1-2; D is unclear. Germline V gene lookup returns CDR1 MNHEY and CDR2 SVGAGI. The CDR3 is 11 residues long. With 4 bases removed from V and 4 bases from J, the gap between germline ends came to 4 bases. CDR3 protein: CASSSGYGYTF. The DNA for the CDR3 is TGTGCCAGCAGTTCCGGCTATGGCTACACCTTC.

The chain employs TRBV2 and TRBJ2-5; D is possibly TRBD1 (5 bases). Trimming stripped 6 bases from V and 1 base from J, with 21 bases between. The CDR3 has 17 amino acids. Germline lookup yields CDR1 SNHLY and CDR2 FYNNEI. The CDR3 sequence is CASSAGWAGLIQETQYF. The DNA for the CDR3 is TGTGCCAGCAGCGCCGGGTGGGCAGGGCTGATCCAAGAGACCCAGTACTTC.